This TCR beta chain was found in a study of cytomegalovirus exposure and HLA in healthy donors. The CDR3 runs to 15 residues. The junction had 10 bases not matched to a gene; V was cut back by 4 bases and J by 5 bases. In germline, CDR1 is SGHRS, CDR2 YFSETQ. With 60 Vbeta and 13 Jbeta primers, the PCR was carried out. TCRdb's table, derived via immunoSEQ multiplex PCR, lists solely in-frame clones and lacks some. The sample consists of fewer than 250,000 clones, 82% of them appearing once. This clone appeared once. Its specificity is not known. Broader study findings: Later work associated fewer than 20,000 TCR beta sequences with HLA alleles at 0.05 false discovery rate. Several of the most significant clusters were apparently associated with common viral pathogens in a later analysis. A later analysis showed TCR association rates differing by HLA locus, peaking at DRB1 and lowest at HLA-C.

J is TRBJ2-7 and V is TRBV5-1; TRBD1 agrees at 9 bases. This receptor was identified in a man aged 35 to 55 in good health and CMV-seropositive. The specimen was PBMCs. The CDR3 sequence is CASSIGQGIHNEQYF. DNA of the CDR3: TGCGCCAGCAGCATCGGACAGGGGATTCACAACGAGCAGTACTTC.